One sample yielded the 4 T cell receptor beta chains listed below, sequenced in a study of cytomegalovirus exposure and HLA in healthy donors. The PCR contained 60 Vbeta and 13 Jbeta primers. The table came from immunoSEQ multiplex PCR; TCRdb's copy has only in-frame clones and leaves some out. The data show about 140,000 clones, roughly 76% seen once. The sequenced sample consisted of PBMCs. These receptors were obtained from a woman between 35 and 50 years old in good health and CMV-seronegative.

CDR3 sequence reads: CASSFRGRYNEQFF. The CDR3 bases are TGTGCCAGCAGCTTCCGGGGGAGGTACAATGAGCAGTTCTTC. The chain employs TRBV7-9 and TRBJ2-1; tentative D call: TRBD2 (6 bases). There are 14 residues in the CDR3. The germline V gene has CDR1 SEHNR and CDR2 FQNEAQ (reference sequence). The V gene lost 3 bases and the J gene lost 4 bases, with 10 bases spanning the gap.

The rearrangement uses TRBV4-1 and TRBJ2-7, with 8 bases identical to TRBD2. The V gene end was trimmed by 2 bases and the J gene end by 3 bases; junction bases not matched to a gene: 6. The germline CDR1 and CDR2 sequences are MGHRA and YSYEKL. The CDR3 sequence is 15 residues long. The CDR3 DNA sequence: TGCGCCAGCAGCCAAAATGCGGGGGGCTTCTACGAGCAGTACGTC. Protein sequence: CASSQNAGGFYEQYV.

The V gene is TRBV20-1, the J gene TRBJ1-4; D possibly corresponds to TRBD1 (5 bases). The CDR3 loop spans 11 amino acids. The ends were cut back, 2 bases at V and 12 bases at J, with 10 bases in the middle. CDR1 and CDR2 from the germline V gene are DFQATT and SNEGSKA (reference sequence). The CDR3 sequence is CSARTRRELFF. The CDR3 nucleotides read TGCAGTGCTAGAACGCGCAGGGAACTGTTTTTT.

V is TRBV11-2 and J is TRBJ2-3; 7 nucleotides line up with TRBD2. CDR3 length equals 17 residues. The trim removed 1 base at V and 4 bases at J, leaving 11 bases unmatched. Germline V gives CDR1 SGHAT, CDR2 FQNNGV. Here the CDR3 DNA reads TGTGCCAGCAGCTTAGGTCGTGGGCTAGCGGAACCAGATACGCAGTATTTT. Its translation is CASSLGRGLAEPDTQYF.